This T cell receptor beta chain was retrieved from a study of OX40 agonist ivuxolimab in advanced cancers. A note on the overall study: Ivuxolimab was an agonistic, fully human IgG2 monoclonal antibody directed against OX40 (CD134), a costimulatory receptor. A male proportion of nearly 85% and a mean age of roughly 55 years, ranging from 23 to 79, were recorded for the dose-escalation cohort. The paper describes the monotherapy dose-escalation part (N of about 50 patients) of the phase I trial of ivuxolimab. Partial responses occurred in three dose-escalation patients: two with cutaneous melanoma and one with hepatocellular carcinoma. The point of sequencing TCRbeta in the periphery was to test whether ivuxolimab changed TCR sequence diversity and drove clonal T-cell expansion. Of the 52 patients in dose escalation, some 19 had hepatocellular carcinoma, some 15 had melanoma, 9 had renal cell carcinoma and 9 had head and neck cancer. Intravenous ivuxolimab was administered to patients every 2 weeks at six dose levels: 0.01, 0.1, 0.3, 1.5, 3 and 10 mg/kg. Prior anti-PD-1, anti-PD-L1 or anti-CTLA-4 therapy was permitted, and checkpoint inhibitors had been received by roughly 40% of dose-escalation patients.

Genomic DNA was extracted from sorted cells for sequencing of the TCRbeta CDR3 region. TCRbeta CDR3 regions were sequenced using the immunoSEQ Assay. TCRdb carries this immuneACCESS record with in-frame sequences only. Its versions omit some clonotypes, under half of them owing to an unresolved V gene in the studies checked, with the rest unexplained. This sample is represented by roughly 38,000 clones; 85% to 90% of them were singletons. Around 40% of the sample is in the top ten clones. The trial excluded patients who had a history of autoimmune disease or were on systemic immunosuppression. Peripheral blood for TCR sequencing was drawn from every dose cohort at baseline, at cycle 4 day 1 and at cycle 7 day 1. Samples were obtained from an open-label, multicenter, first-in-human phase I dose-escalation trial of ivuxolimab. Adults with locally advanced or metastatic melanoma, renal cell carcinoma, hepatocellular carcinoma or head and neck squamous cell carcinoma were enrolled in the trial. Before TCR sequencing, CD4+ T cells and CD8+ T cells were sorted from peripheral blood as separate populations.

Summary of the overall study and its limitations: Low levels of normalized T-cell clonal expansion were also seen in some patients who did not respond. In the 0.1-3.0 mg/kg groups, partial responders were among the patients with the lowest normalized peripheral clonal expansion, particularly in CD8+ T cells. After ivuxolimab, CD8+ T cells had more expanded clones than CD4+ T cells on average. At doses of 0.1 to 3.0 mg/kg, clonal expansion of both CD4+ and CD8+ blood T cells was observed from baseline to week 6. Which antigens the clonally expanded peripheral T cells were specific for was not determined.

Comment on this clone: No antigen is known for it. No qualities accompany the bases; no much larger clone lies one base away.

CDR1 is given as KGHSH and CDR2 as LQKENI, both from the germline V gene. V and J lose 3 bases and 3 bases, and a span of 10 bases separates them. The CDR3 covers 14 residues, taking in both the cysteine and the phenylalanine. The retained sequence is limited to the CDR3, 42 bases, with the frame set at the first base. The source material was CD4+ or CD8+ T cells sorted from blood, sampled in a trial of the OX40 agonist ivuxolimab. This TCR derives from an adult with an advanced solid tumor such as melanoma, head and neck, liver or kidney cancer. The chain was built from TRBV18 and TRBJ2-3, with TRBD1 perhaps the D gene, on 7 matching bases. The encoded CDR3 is CASSPPGGTDTQYF. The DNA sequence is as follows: TGTGCCAGCTCACCCCCAGGGGGGACAGATACGCAGTATTTT. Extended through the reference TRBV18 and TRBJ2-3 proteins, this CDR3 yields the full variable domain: NAGVMQNPRHLVRRRGQEARLRCSPMKGHSHVYWYRQLPEEGLKFMVYLQKENIIDESGMPKERFSAEFPKEGPSILRIQQVVRGDSAAYFCASSPPGGTDTQYFGPGTRLTVL.